A selection of T cell receptor beta chains follows, all from one sample in a study of graft-versus-host responses after intestinal transplantation. Profiling relied on immunoSEQ multiplex PCR, and the TCRdb table lists in-frame clones only, not all of them. The data show under 30,000 clones, about 95% seen once. The material was PBMCs, obtained just over 29 days after intestinal transplant. These receptor sequences come from a human patient who received an intestinal transplant, so some T cells may come from the graft donor. Each CDR3 is given with its conserved first and last residue. D genes are given only for firm matches. Where a row states a size, it is once, few, many or the class of an expanded clone; other rows omit it.

size: once; J: TRBJ2-5; V: TRBV7-9; D: TRBD2; DNA: TGTGCCAGCAGCTTAGGGACGAGCGGGGCGGCGGCTCAAGAGACCCAGTACTTC; CDR3: CASSLGTSGAAAQETQYF
size: .; J: TRBJ2-2; V: TRBV19; D: .; DNA: TGTGCCAGTAGTCCGTCGGTAAACCCCGGGGAGCTGTTTTTT; CDR3: CASSPSVNPGELFF
size: .; J: TRBJ1-1; V: TRBV6-5; D: .; DNA: TGTGCCAGCAGTTACCCGGGACACTTACCTGGGGCTTTCTTT; CDR3: CASSYPGHLPGAFF
size: .; J: TRBJ1-5; V: TRBV28; D: .; DNA: TGTGCCACCGGGGGAGACCTCAATCAGCCCCAGCATTTT; CDR3: CATGGDLNQPQHF
size: .; J: TRBJ2-5; V: TRBV7-2; D: .; DNA: TGTGCCAGCAGTCGGACACCGTACCAAGAGACCCAGTACTTC; CDR3: CASSRTPYQETQYF
size: .; J: TRBJ1-1; V: TRBV6-5; D: .; DNA: TGTGCCAGCAGGCTTCGGGGGGCCACTGAAGCTTTCTTT; CDR3: CASRLRGATEAFF
size: .; J: TRBJ2-1; V: TRBV13; D: .; DNA: TGTGCCAGCAGCTTAGAACTTCGGGGGCCCTCCTACAATGAGCAGTTCTTC; CDR3: CASSLELRGPSYNEQFF
size: .; J: TRBJ1-2; V: TRBV30; D: .; DNA: TGTGCCTGGAAAGGGGGAAACTATGGCTACACCTTC; CDR3: CAWKGGNYGYTF
size: .; J: TRBJ2-5; V: TRBV5-1; D: TRBD2; DNA: TGCGCCAGCAGCCCGGGACTAGGGGAGGAGACCCAGTACTTC; CDR3: CASSPGLGEETQYF
size: .; J: TRBJ1-2; V: TRBV6-5; D: .; DNA: TGTGCCAGCAGTTACCGGGGAGGGAGTGGCTACACCTTC; CDR3: CASSYRGGSGYTF
size: .; J: TRBJ2-7; V: TRBV6-1; D: .; DNA: TGTGCCAGCAGTGAAGCTGGGAGGGGGCCCTTCTCCTACGAGCAGTACTTC; CDR3: CASSEAGRGPFSYEQYF
size: .; J: TRBJ2-7; V: TRBV15; D: .; DNA: TGTGCCACCAGCAGAGGGGGCGGGGGCGACTACGAGCAGTACTTC; CDR3: CATSRGGGGDYEQYF
size: .; J: TRBJ1-2; V: TRBV7-9; D: .; DNA: TGTGCCAGCAGCCCCTCCGTAGGGGGGGGGAACTATGGCTACACCTTC; CDR3: CASSPSVGGGNYGYTF
size: .; J: TRBJ1-1; V: TRBV19; D: .; DNA: TGTGCCAGTAGTCCAAGCCCTATGAACACTGAAGCTTTCTTT; CDR3: CASSPSPMNTEAFF
size: .; J: TRBJ1-1; V: TRBV27; D: .; DNA: TGTGCCAGCAGACTGGGGGACACTGAAGCTTTCTTT; CDR3: CASRLGDTEAFF
size: .; J: TRBJ2-5; V: TRBV18; D: TRBD2; DNA: TGTGCCAGCTCACCACCGGGACTAGCGGGAGAGACCCAGTACTTC; CDR3: CASSPPGLAGETQYF
size: .; J: TRBJ2-7; V: TRBV30; D: TRBD1; DNA: TGTGCCTGGAATCCGGGACAGGTCGACTACGAGCAGTACTTC; CDR3: CAWNPGQVDYEQYF
size: .; J: TRBJ2-7; V: TRBV5-1; D: TRBD2; DNA: TGCGCCAGCAGCGACGTCGGGCTAGCGGGTGCCTACGAGCAGTACTTC; CDR3: CASSDVGLAGAYEQYF
size: .; J: TRBJ1-4; V: TRBV7-8; D: TRBD1; DNA: TGTGCCAGCAGCCGGCGGGACAGTAATGAAAAACTGTTTTTT; CDR3: CASSRRDSNEKLFF
size: .; J: TRBJ2-2; V: TRBV4-1; D: .; DNA: TGCGCCAGCAGCCAAGAGGCCTGGAACACCGGGGAGCTGTTTTTT; CDR3: CASSQEAWNTGELFF
size: once; J: TRBJ2-1; V: TRBV4-1; D: TRBD2; DNA: TGCGCCAGCAGCCAAGCTAGCGGACACCACAATGAGCAGTTCTTC; CDR3: CASSQASGHHNEQFF
size: .; J: TRBJ1-1; V: TRBV27; D: .; DNA: TGTGCCAGCAGTTTATATTACGGGCCCCGCAGAGGGGAAGCTTTCTTT; CDR3: CASSLYYGPRRGEAFF
size: .; J: TRBJ2-7; V: TRBV14; D: .; DNA: TGTGCCAGCAGCCAGAGACTTCACTACGAGCAGTACTTC; CDR3: CASSQRLHYEQYF
size: .; J: TRBJ1-1; V: TRBV7-9; D: .; DNA: TGTGCCAGCACCTCGAGGGAAGCTTTCTTT; CDR3: CASTSREAFF
size: .; J: TRBJ2-3; V: TRBV5-1; D: .; DNA: TGCGCCAGCAGCGAGGCTAATACGCAGTATTTT; CDR3: CASSEANTQYF
size: .; J: TRBJ2-2; V: TRBV6-5; D: .; DNA: TGTGCCAGCAGTTACGGCACCGGGGAGCTGTTTTTT; CDR3: CASSYGTGELFF
size: .; J: TRBJ2-2; V: TRBV30; D: TRBD1; DNA: TGTGCCCAGGACAGGGTTACCGGGGAGCTGTTTTTT; CDR3: CAQDRVTGELFF
size: once; J: TRBJ1-1; V: TRBV19; D: .; DNA: TGTGCCAGTAGTAAGGGAGCGGATGAAGCTTTCTTT; CDR3: CASSKGADEAFF
size: .; J: TRBJ1-1; V: TRBV30; D: .; DNA: TGTGCCTGGGGGGGGAGGGTCACTGAAGCTTTCTTT; CDR3: CAWGGRVTEAFF
size: .; J: TRBJ1-1; V: TRBV15; D: .; DNA: TGTGCCACCAGCGGAGGCATGAACACTGAAGCTTTCTTT; CDR3: CATSGGMNTEAFF
size: .; J: TRBJ1-1; V: TRBV30; D: TRBD1; DNA: TGTGCCTGGAGTGCGGGGGAGACAGGGGGTTGGAACACTGAAGCTTTCTTT; CDR3: CAWSAGETGGWNTEAFF
size: .; J: TRBJ1-2; V: TRBV19; D: .; DNA: TGTGCCAGTAGCCGTACCAGGGATTCCCCACTTTATGGCTACACCTTC; CDR3: CASSRTRDSPLYGYTF
size: .; J: TRBJ1-6; V: TRBV28; D: .; DNA: TGTGCCAGCAGGACAGGAAATTCACCCCTCCACTTT; CDR3: CASRTGNSPLHF
size: .; J: TRBJ1-5; V: TRBV6-1; D: .; DNA: TGTGCCAGCAGTGAGTGGGCCGGACAGATTAATCAGCCCCAGCATTTT; CDR3: CASSEWAGQINQPQHF
size: .; J: TRBJ1-5; V: TRBV4-1; D: .; DNA: TGCGCCAGCAGTAATTACCAGGGGAGCAATCAGCCCCAGCATTTT; CDR3: CASSNYQGSNQPQHF
size: .; J: TRBJ1-4; V: TRBV30; D: .; DNA: TGTGCCTGGAGTTCGGACAGATCCTACTCTAATGAAAAACTGTTTTTT; CDR3: CAWSSDRSYSNEKLFF
size: .; J: TRBJ1-2; V: TRBV6-5; D: TRBD1; DNA: TGTGCCAGCAGTCCTCAAGCCGGGACAGCATATGGCTACACCTTC; CDR3: CASSPQAGTAYGYTF
size: .; J: TRBJ2-1; V: TRBV5-1; D: .; DNA: TGCGCCAGCAGCTTGAACGACATTTACAATGAGCAGTTCTTC; CDR3: CASSLNDIYNEQFF
size: .; J: TRBJ2-2; V: TRBV13; D: TRBD1; DNA: TGTGCCAGCAGGCAGACAGGGGAAGGGACCGGGGAGCTGTTTTTT; CDR3: CASRQTGEGTGELFF
size: .; J: TRBJ2-1; V: TRBV7-9; D: .; DNA: TGTGCCAGCAGCTTACCGGGGCACAATGAGCAGTTCTTC; CDR3: CASSLPGHNEQFF
size: .; J: TRBJ1-1; V: TRBV19; D: .; DNA: TGTGCCAGTAGCATTGGGACCGCGCCAATGAACACTGAAGCTTTCTTT; CDR3: CASSIGTAPMNTEAFF
size: .; J: TRBJ2-1; V: TRBV6-5; D: .; DNA: TGTGCCAGCAGTTACAGGATGAACAATGAGCAGTTCTTC; CDR3: CASSYRMNNEQFF
size: once; J: TRBJ1-2; V: TRBV7-9; D: TRBD1; DNA: TGTGCCAGCAGCTTTCGGGACAGGGTGGAGGCTGGCTACACCTTC; CDR3: CASSFRDRVEAGYTF
size: .; J: TRBJ2-1; V: TRBV7-9; D: TRBD1; DNA: TGTGCCAGCAGCCCACGACAGGGTGTAGTTAATGAGCAGTTCTTC; CDR3: CASSPRQGVVNEQFF
size: once; J: TRBJ2-3; V: TRBV4-3; D: .; DNA: TGCGCCAGCAGCCCAGCCGGGACGGGACCCTTCACAGATACGCAGTATTTT; CDR3: CASSPAGTGPFTDTQYF
size: .; J: TRBJ2-1; V: TRBV10-3; D: .; DNA: TGTGCCATCAGTGAAAAGCAGGGGACCGAGCAGTTCTTC; CDR3: CAISEKQGTEQFF
size: .; J: TRBJ2-2; V: TRBV18; D: .; DNA: TGTGCCAGCTCACCAAGGGTTGTGACACCAGATACCGGGGAGCTGTTTTTT; CDR3: CASSPRVVTPDTGELFF
size: .; J: TRBJ1-6; V: TRBV5-1; D: TRBD1; DNA: TGCGCCAGCAGCTGGACAGGACTTAGCTCCTATAATTCACCCCTCCACTTT; CDR3: CASSWTGLSSYNSPLHF
size: .; J: TRBJ1-2; V: TRBV29-1; D: .; DNA: TGCAGCGTTGAAGATCGGGGGGACTATGGCTACACCTTC; CDR3: CSVEDRGDYGYTF
size: .; J: TRBJ2-2; V: TRBV27; D: .; DNA: TGTGCCAGCAGTCCAATCCGACAGGTGGGGGCCGGGGAGCTGTTTTTT; CDR3: CASSPIRQVGAGELFF
size: once; J: TRBJ2-6; V: TRBV28; D: .; DNA: TGTGCCAGCAGCGGGTTACTCCCCGGGGCCAACGTCCTGACTTTC; CDR3: CASSGLLPGANVLTF
size: .; J: TRBJ1-1; V: TRBV7-6; D: .; DNA: TGTGCCAGCAGCTTAAAAAGGGACGTCAACACTGAAGCTTTCTTT; CDR3: CASSLKRDVNTEAFF
size: .; J: TRBJ2-2; V: TRBV4-1; D: .; DNA: TGCGCCAGCAGCCTGGTGGTGGCCGGGGAGCTGTTTTTT; CDR3: CASSLVVAGELFF
size: .; J: TRBJ2-7; V: TRBV30; D: .; DNA: TGTGCCTGGGGGGCGGTAGGCGAGCAGTACTTC; CDR3: CAWGAVGEQYF
size: .; J: TRBJ2-7; V: TRBV11-3; D: TRBD2; DNA: TGTGCCAGCAGCTTAGCTAGCGGGAGTAACGAGCAGTACTTC; CDR3: CASSLASGSNEQYF
size: .; J: TRBJ2-4; V: TRBV19; D: .; DNA: TGTGCCAGTATGGAAGGTAGCGGACTAGCCAAAAACATTCAGTACTTC; CDR3: CASMEGSGLAKNIQYF
size: .; J: TRBJ2-3; V: TRBV7-3; D: .; DNA: TGTGCCAGCAGCTCCGACTTCCTGGACCCTACTAGCACAGATACGCAGTATTTT; CDR3: CASSSDFLDPTSTDTQYF
size: .; J: TRBJ2-7; V: TRBV4-2; D: TRBD2; DNA: TGTGCCAGCAGCCAAGTGGCGGGAGCTCACTACGAGCAGTACTTC; CDR3: CASSQVAGAHYEQYF
size: .; J: TRBJ1-1; V: TRBV4-2; D: .; DNA: TGTGCCAGCAGCCAAGATCAAAACAGAGGAGCTTTCTTT; CDR3: CASSQDQNRGAFF